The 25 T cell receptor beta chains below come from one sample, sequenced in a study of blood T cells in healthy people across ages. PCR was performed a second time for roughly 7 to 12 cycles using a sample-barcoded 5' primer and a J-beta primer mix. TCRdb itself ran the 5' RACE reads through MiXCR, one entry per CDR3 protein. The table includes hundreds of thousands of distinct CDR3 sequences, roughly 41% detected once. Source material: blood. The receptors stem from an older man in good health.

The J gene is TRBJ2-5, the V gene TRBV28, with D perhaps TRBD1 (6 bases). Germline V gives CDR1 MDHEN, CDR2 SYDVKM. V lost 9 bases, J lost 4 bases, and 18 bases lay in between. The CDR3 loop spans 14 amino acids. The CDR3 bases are TGTGCCAGTTCCGGGACATTCCACCCAGAGACCCAGTACTTC. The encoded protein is CASSGTFHPETQYF.

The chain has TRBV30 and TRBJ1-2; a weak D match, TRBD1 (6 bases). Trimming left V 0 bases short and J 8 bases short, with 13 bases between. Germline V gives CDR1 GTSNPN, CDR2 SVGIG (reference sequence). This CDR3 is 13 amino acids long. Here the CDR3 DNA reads TGTGCCTGGAGTGTTCAGGGGATGAGCGGCTACACCTTC. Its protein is CAWSVQGMSGYTF. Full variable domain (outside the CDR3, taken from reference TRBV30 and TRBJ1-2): SQTIHQWPATLVQPVGSPLSLECTVEGTSNPNLYWYRQAAGRGLQLLFYSVGIGQISSEVPQNLSASRPQDRQFILSSKKLLLSDSGFYLCAWSVQGMSGYTFGSGTRLTVV.

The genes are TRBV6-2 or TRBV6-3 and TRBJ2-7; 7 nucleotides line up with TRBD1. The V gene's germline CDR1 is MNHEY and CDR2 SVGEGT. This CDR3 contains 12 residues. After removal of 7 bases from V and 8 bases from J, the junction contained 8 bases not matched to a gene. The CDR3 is CASKGAGLKQYF. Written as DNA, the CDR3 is TGTGCCAGCAAGGGGGCGGGTTTGAAGCAGTACTTC.

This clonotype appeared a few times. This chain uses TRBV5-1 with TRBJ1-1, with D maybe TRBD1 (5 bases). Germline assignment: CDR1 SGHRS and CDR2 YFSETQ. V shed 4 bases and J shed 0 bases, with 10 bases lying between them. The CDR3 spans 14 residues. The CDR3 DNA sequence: TGCGCCAGCAGCCCCAGCAGGGTGAACACTGAAGCTTTCTTT. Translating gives CASSPSRVNTEAFF. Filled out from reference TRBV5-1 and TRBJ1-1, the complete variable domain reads KAGVTQTPRYLIKTRGQQVTLSCSPISGHRSVSWYQQTPGQGLQFLFEYFSETQRNKGNFPGRFSGRQFSNSRSEMNVSTLELGDSALYLCASSPSRVNTEAFFGQGTRLTVV.

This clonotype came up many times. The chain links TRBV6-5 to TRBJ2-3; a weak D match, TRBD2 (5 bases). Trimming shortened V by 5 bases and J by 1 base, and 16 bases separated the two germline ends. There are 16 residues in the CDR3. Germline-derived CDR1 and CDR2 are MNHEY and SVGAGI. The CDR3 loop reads CASSRGLLVGTDTQYF. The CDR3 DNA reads TGTGCCAGCAGTCGGGGTCTGCTAGTCGGCACAGATACGCAGTATTTT.

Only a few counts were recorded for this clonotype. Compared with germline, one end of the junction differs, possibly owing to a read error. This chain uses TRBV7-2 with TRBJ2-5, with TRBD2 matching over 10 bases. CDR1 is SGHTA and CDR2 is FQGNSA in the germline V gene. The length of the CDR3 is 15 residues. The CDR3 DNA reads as TGTGCCAGCAGCCTAGCGGGGGCCCACCAAGAGACCCAGTACTTC. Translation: CASSLAGAHQETQYF.

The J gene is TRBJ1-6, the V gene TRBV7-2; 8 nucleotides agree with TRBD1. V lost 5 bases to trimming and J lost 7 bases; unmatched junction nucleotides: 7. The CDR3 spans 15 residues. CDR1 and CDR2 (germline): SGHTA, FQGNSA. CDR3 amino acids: CASSPGGRGNSPLHF. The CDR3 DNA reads TGTGCCAGCAGCCCAGGGGGCCGGGGAAATTCACCCCTCCACTTT.

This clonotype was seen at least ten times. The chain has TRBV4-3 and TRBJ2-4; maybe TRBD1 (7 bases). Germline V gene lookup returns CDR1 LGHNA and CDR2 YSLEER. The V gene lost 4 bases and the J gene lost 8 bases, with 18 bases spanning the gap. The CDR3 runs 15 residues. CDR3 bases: TGCGCCAGCAGCCCACAGGAGGGGGCGGTGGACATTCAGTACTTC. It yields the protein CASSPQEGAVDIQYF.

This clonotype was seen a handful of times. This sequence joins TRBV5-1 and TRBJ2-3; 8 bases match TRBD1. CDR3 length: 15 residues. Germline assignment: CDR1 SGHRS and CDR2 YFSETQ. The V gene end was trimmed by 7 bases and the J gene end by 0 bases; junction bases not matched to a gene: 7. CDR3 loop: CASDRTGSSTDTQYF. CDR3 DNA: TGCGCCAGCGACAGGACAGGGAGCAGCACAGATACGCAGTATTTT.

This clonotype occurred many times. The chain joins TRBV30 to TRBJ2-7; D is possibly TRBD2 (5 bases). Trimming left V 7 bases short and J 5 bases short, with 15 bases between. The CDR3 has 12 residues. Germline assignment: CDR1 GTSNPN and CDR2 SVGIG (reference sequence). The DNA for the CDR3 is TGTGCCTTCCTAGCTAGAAACAACGAGCAGTACTTC. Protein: CAFLARNNEQYF.

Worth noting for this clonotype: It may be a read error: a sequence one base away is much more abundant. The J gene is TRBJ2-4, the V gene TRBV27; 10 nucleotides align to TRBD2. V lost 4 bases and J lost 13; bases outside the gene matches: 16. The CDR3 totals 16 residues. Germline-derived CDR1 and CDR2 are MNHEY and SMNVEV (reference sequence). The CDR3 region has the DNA TGTGCCAGCAGTTCCACGGGACTAGCGTTCTACAATGAGCAGTACTTC. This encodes CASSSTGLAFYNEQYF.

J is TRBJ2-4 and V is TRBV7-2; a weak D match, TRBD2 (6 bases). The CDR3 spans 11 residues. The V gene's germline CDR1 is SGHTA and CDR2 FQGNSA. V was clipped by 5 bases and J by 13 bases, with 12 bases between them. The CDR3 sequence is CASSPREVQYF. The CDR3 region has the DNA TGTGCCAGCAGCCCCAGGGAGGTGCAGTACTTC.

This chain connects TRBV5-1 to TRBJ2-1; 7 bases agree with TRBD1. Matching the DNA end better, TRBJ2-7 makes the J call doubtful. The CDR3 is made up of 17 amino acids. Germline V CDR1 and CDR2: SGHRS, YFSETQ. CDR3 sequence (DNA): TGCGCCAGCAGCTTGGATGGCCCCGGGACAGCATACAATGAGCAGTACTTC. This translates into CASSLDGPGTAYNEQYF.

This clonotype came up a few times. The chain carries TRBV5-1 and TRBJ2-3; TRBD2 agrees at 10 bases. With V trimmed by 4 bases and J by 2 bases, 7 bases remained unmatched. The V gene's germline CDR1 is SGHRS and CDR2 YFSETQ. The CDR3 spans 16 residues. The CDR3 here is CASSPRAGGHTDTQYF. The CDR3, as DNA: TGCGCCAGCAGCCCGCGAGCGGGGGGGCACACAGATACGCAGTATTTT.

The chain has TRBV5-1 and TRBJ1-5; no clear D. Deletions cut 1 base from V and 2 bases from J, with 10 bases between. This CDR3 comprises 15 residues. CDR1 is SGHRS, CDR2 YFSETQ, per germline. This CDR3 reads CASSLFPGGNQPQHF. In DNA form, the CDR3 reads TGCGCCAGCAGCTTGTTCCCGGGAGGCAATCAGCCCCAGCATTTT.

This chain's CDR3 is CASSEYMDRAAYNEQYF. The CDR3 DNA follows: TGTGCCAGCAGTGAATATATGGACAGGGCGGCCTACAATGAGCAGTACTTC. The genes are TRBV28 and TRBJ2-1; the match to TRBD1 covers 8 bases. Gene TRBJ2-7 matches the end of the DNA better, so the J call may be wrong. CDR1 and CDR2 from the germline V gene are MDHEN and SYDVKM. The CDR3 sequence is 17 residues long.

The chain's CDR3 is CASSPPGGLPSNEQYF. CDR3 coding DNA: TGTGCCAGCAGCCCACCGGGGGGACTACCCTCCAATGAGCAGTACTTC. The chain carries TRBV3-1 and TRBJ2-1, with 7 bases aligning to TRBD2. The J call may be wrong; the DNA end is better matched by TRBJ2-7. CDR1 and CDR2 (germline): LGHDT, YNNKEL (reference sequence). The CDR3 is 16 amino acids.

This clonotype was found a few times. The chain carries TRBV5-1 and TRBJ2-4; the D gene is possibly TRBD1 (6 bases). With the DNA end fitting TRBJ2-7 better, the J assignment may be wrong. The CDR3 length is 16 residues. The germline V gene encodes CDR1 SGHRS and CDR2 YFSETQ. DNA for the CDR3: TGCGCCAGCAGCTCTGAACAGACAGGTCTCCCTTACGAGCAGTACTTC. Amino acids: CASSSEQTGLPYEQYF.

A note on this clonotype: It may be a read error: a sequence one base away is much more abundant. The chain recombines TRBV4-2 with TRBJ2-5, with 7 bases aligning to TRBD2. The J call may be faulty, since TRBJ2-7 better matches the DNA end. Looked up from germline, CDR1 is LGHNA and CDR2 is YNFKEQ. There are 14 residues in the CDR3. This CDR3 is CASSRASSGYEQYF. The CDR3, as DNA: TGTGCCAGCAGCCGAGCTTCTAGCGGTTACGAGCAGTACTTC.

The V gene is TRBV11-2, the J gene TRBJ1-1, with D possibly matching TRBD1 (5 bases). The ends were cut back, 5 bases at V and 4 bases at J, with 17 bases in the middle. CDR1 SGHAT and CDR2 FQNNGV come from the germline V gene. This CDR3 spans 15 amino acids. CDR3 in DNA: TGTGCCAGCAGCGTCTGGCAGGGCAAGGCCACTGAAGCTTTCTTT. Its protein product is CASSVWQGKATEAFF.

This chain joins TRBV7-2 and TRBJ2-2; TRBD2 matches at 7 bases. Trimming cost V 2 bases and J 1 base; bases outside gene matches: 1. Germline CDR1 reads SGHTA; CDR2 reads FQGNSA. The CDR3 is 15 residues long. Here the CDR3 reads CASSLRGVNTGELFF. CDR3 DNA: TGTGCCAGCAGCTTACGGGGGGTGAACACCGGGGAGCTGTTTTTT.

CDR3 sequence (DNA): TGTGCCAGCTCACCAACTTCCAGGGGGAACTACAATGAGCAGTACTTC. Translating it yields CASSPTSRGNYNEQYF. The rearrangement links TRBV18 to TRBJ2-1; 7 bases fit TRBD1. The end of the DNA is better explained by TRBJ2-7, so the J call may be wrong. This CDR3 contains 16 residues. From germline, CDR1 is KGHSH and CDR2 LQKENI.

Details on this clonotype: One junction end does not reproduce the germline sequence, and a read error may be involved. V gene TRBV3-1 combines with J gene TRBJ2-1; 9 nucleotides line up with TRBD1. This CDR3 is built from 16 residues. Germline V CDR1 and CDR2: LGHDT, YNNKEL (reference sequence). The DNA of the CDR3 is TGTGCCAGCAGCCAAGATGGGACAGGGCTCTACAATAAGCAGTTCTTC. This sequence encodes CASSQDGTGLYNKQFF.

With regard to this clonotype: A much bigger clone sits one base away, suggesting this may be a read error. In DNA form, the CDR3 reads TGCAACGTTGCTCGGGGGGACCTTTCCACAGATACGCAGTATTTT. Protein sequence: CNVARGDLSTDTQYF. The chain is built from TRBV29-1 and TRBJ2-3, with TRBD2 matching 7 bases. CDR1 SQVTM and CDR2 ANQGSEA come from the germline V gene. This CDR3 region has 15 residues.

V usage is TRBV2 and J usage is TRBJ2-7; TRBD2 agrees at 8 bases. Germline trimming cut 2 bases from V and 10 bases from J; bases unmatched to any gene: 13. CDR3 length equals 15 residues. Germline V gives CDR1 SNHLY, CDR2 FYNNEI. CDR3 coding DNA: TGTGCCAGCAGTGAAAGGGAGCGGGGGAGAGAGGCCCAGTACTTC. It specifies CASSERERGREAQYF.